The 10 T cell receptor beta chains below come from one sample, sequenced in a study of T cell repertoires in ileal Crohn's disease. Time point described: neoterminal ileum biopsy at postoperative endoscopy, about 6 months after surgery. Only in-frame clones appear in the TCRdb table, and some are missing; sequencing was by immunoSEQ multiplex PCR. Of approximately 7,400 clones listed, about 70% are singletons. Sequenced material: ileal tissue. The receptors shown here come from an adult with Crohn's disease.

The V and J genes are TRBV28 and TRBJ1-5, with D uncertain. V was shortened by 3 bases and J by 5 bases, with 5 bases between the two germline ends. The germline V gene encodes CDR1 MDHEN and CDR2 SYDVKM. This CDR3 has 12 residues. The DNA for the CDR3 is TGTGCCAGCAGTTTGCAGGATCAGCCCCAGCATTTT. Its protein is CASSLQDQPQHF.

This clone was found once. The chain carries TRBV7-9 and TRBJ1-2; D possibly corresponds to TRBD1 (6 bases). The CDR3 length is 17 residues. Germline lookup yields CDR1 SEHNR and CDR2 FQNEAQ (reference sequence). The germline V and J ends were trimmed by 5 bases and 8 bases, with 27 bases remaining between them. CDR3 protein: CASSVSGGDTRLKGYTF. The CDR3 coding sequence is TGTGCCAGCAGCGTTAGTGGGGGGGACACCCGCTTGAAGGGCTACACCTTC.

The J gene is TRBJ1-5, the V gene TRBV6-4, with 7 bases that match TRBD1. This CDR3 is built from 15 residues. The germline V gene has CDR1 MRHNA and CDR2 SNTAGT. V gave up 3 bases and J gave up 2 bases; unmatched junction bases: 4. Written as DNA, the CDR3 is TGTGCCAGCAGTGAGAACAGGGGTGGCAATCAGCCCCAGCATTTT. This gives the protein CASSENRGGNQPQHF.

This clone was seen a few times. The chain links TRBV18 to TRBJ1-2; D may be TRBD1 (6 bases). With 1 base removed from V and 8 bases from J, the gap between germline ends came to 11 bases. The germline gives CDR1 KGHSH, CDR2 LQKENI. The CDR3 runs 13 residues. CDR3 sequence reads: CASSPRPGEGYTF. CDR3 nucleotides: TGTGCCAGCTCACCACGGCCAGGGGAAGGCTACACCTTC.

This chain connects TRBV2 to TRBJ2-6, with D tentatively TRBD2 (5 bases). Germline V lookup: CDR1 SNHLY, CDR2 FYNNEI. V was shortened by 7 bases and J by 1 base, with 14 bases between the two germline ends. This CDR3 is built from 16 residues. CDR3 nucleotide sequence: TGTGCCAGCATTTCACGGGGTGTGTCTGGGGCCAACGTCCTGACTTTC. It yields the protein CASISRGVSGANVLTF.

V is TRBV2 and J is TRBJ2-7, with TRBD2 as a possible D gene (5 bases). The V and J ends lost 6 bases and 3 bases respectively, with 12 bases between them. CDR1 and CDR2 (germline): SNHLY, FYNNEI. This CDR3 region has 13 residues. CDR3 in DNA: TGTGCCAGCAGGGCCCGGGGTGTCTACGAGCAGTACTTC. Its translation: CASRARGVYEQYF.

This chain uses TRBV7-6 with TRBJ2-5, with 8 bases matching TRBD2. The germline V gene has CDR1 SGHVS and CDR2 FNYEAQ. With V trimmed by 2 bases and J by 1 base, 6 bases remained unmatched. The CDR3 loop spans 16 amino acids. CDR3 loop: CASSLSASGSQETQYF. DNA of the CDR3: TGTGCCAGCAGCTTATCGGCCAGCGGGAGCCAAGAGACCCAGTACTTC.

V gene TRBV5-1 combines with J gene TRBJ1-5, with 7 positions matching TRBD1. CDR1 and CDR2 (germline): SGHRS, YFSETQ. The V gene end was trimmed by 5 bases and the J gene end by 8 bases; junction bases not matched to a gene: 13. The CDR3 sequence is 15 residues long. In DNA, the CDR3 is TGCGCCAGCAGAAGACAGGGAAGAAAGGGGGAGCCCCAGCATTTT. Translation: CASRRQGRKGEPQHF.

CDR3 bases: TGTGCCACCAGCATAGACAGGGTAAAAGAGCAGTACTTC. Translation gives CATSIDRVKEQYF. V gene TRBV15 combines with J gene TRBJ2-7; TRBD1 matches 7 bases. The length of the CDR3 is 13 residues. The junction had 7 bases not matched to a gene; V was cut back by 4 bases and J by 7 bases. Per germline, CDR1 LNHNV and CDR2 YYDKDF (reference sequence).

The genes are TRBV29-1 and TRBJ1-1; the D gene is possibly TRBD1 (5 bases). Between the trimmed V and J ends, which lost 4 bases and 1 base, there was a span of 7 bases. CDR1 SQVTM and CDR2 ANQGSEA come from the germline V gene. The CDR3 has 12 residues. In nucleotides, the CDR3 is TGCAGCGTTGGGGGCCAGAACACTGAAGCTTTCTTT. This gives the protein CSVGGQNTEAFF. The whole variable domain, remainder taken from reference TRBV29-1 and TRBJ1-1, is SAVISQKPSRDICQRGTSLTIQCQVDSQVTMMFWYRQQPGQSLTLIATANQGSEATYESGFVIDKFPISRPNLTFSTLTVSNMSPEDSSIYLCSVGGQNTEAFFGQGTRLTVV.